This T cell receptor beta chain was identified during a study of OX40 agonist ivuxolimab in advanced cancers. Across the study: At 0.01 to 10 mg/kg, ivuxolimab was administered intravenously to patients every 2 weeks.

TCRdb's copy holds only in-frame clones and misses some; the assay was immunoSEQ multiplex PCR. The repertoire holds roughly 70,000 clones, with about 85% as singletons. This TCR was sampled from an adult with an advanced solid tumor such as melanoma, head and neck, liver or kidney cancer. Sequenced here: CD4+ or CD8+ T cells sorted from blood, sampled in a trial of the OX40 agonist ivuxolimab.

CDR3 nucleotides: TGTGCCATCAGTGCCTCCAGAGAAGATCAGCCCCAGCATTTT. This gives the protein CAISASREDQPQHF. V gene TRBV10-3 combines with J gene TRBJ1-5; D ambiguous. The CDR3 consists of 14 residues. Trimming shortened V by 4 bases and J by 5 bases, and 12 bases separated the two germline ends. Germline V gives CDR1 ENHRY, CDR2 SYGVKD.